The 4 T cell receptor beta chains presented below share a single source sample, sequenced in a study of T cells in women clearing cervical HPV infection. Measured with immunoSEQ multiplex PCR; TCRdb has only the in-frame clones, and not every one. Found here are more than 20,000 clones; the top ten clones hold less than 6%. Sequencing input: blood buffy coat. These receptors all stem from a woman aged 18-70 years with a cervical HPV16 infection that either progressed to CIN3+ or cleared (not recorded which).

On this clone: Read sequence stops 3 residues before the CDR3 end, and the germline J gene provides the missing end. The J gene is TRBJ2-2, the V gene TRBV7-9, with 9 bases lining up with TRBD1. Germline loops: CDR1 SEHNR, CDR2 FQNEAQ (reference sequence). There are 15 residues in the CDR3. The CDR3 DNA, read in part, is TGTGCCAGCAGCTTAGATGGGACAGGGCGCGAAAAG. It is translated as CASSLDGTGREK. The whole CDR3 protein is CASSLDGTGREKLFF.

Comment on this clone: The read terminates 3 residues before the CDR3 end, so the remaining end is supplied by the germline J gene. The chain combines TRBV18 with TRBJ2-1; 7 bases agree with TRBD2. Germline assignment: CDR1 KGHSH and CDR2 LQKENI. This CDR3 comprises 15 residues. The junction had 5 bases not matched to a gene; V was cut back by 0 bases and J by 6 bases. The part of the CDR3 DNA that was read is TGTGCCAGCTCACCACCGCGACTAGCAGGCAATGAG. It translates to CASSPPRLAGNE. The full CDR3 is CASSPPRLAGNEQFF. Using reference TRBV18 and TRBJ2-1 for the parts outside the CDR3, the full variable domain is NAGVMQNPRHLVRRRGQEARLRCSPMKGHSHVYWYRQLPEEGLKFMVYLQKENIIDESGMPKERFSAEFPKEGPSILRIQQVVRGDSAAYFCASSPPRLAGNEQFFGPGTRLTVL.

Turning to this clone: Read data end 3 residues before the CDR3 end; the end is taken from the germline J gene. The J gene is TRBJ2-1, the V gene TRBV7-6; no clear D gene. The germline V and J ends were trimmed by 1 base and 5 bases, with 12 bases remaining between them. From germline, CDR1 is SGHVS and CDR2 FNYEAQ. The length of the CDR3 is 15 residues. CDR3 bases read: TGTGCCAGCAGCTTAGTCTCGGTAGTCAACAATGAG. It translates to CASSLVSVVNNE. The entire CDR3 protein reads CASSLVSVVNNEQFF.

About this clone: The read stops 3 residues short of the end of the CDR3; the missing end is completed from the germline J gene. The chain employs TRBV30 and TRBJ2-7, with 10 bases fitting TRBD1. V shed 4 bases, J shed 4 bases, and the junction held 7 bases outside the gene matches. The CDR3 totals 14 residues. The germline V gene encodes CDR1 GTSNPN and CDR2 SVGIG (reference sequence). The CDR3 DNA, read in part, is TGTGCCTGGAAAGGAGGGACAGGGGCTTACGAG. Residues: CAWKGGTGAYE. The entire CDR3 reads CAWKGGTGAYEQYF.